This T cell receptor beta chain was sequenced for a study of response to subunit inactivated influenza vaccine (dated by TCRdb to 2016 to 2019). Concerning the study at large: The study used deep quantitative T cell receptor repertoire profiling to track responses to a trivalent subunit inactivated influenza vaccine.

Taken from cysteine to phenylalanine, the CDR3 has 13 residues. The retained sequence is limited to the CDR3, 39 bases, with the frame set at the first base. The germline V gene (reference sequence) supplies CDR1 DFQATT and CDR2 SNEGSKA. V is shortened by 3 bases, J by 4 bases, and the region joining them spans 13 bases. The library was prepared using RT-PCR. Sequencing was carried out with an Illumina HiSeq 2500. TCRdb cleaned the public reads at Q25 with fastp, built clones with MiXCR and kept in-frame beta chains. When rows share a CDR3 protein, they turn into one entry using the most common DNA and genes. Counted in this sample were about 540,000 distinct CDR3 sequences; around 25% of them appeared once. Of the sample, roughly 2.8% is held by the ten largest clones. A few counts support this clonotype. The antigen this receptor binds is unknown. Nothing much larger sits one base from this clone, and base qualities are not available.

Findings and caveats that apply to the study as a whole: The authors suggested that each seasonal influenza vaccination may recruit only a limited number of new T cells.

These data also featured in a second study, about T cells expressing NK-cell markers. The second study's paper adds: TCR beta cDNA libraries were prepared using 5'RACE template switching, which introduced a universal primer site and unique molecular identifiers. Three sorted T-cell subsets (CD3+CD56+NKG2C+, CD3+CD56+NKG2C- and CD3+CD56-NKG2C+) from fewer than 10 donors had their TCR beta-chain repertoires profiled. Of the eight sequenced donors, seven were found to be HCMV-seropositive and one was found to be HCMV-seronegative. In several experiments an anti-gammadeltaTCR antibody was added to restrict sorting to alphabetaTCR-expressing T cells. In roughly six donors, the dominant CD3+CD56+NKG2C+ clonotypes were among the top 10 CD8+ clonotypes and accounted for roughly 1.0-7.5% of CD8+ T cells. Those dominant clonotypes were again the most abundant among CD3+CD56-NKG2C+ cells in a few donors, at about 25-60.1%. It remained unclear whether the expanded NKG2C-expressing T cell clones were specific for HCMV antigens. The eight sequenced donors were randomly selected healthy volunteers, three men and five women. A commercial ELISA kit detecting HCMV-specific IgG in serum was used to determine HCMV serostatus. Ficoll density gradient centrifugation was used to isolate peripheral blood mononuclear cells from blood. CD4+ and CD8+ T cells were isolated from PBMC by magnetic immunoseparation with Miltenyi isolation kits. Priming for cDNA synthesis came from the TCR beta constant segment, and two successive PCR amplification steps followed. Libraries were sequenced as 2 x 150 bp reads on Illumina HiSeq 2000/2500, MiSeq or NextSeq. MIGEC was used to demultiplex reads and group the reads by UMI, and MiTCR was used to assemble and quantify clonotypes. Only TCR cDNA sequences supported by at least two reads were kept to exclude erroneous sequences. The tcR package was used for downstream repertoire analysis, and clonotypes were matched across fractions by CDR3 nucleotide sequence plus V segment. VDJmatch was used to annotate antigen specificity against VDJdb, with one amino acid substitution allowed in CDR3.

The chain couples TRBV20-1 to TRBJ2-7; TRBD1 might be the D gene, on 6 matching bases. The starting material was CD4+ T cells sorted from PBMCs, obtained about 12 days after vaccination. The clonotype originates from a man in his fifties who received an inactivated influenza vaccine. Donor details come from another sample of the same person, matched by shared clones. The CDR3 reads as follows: CSASRQGPYEQYF. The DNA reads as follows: TGCAGTGCTAGCAGGCAGGGGCCTTACGAGCAGTACTTC.